The 30 T cell receptor beta chains reported below all come from one sample, sequenced in a study of blood T cell repertoires in COVID-19. The method was immunoSEQ multiplex PCR; TCRdb's version includes in-frame clones alone and lacks a portion of them. The sample consists of under 350,000 clones, about 93% of them appearing once. The sequenced sample was peripheral blood. The receptors shown here come from a woman aged 30 to 39 with COVID-19, enrolled during active disease.

J is TRBJ2-1 and V is TRBV24-1; D gene uncertain. The ends were cut back, 2 bases at V and 2 bases at J, with 3 bases in the middle. Germline V gene lookup returns CDR1 KGHDR and CDR2 SFDVKD. The CDR3 is 13 residues long. The CDR3 DNA reads TGTGCCACCAGTGATTCTCCCTACAATGAGCAGTTCTTC. As protein: CATSDSPYNEQFF.

The gene calls are TRBV11-2 and TRBJ2-3; D is perhaps TRBD2 (5 bases). The CDR3 has 13 amino acids. Trimming took 4 bases from V and 4 from J, leaving 9 bases between them. Germline V CDR1 and CDR2: SGHAT, FQNNGV. CDR3 nucleotides: TGTGCCAGCAGCTCCCGACTATCAGATACGCAGTATTTT. Amino acids: CASSSRLSDTQYF.

This sequence joins TRBV27 and TRBJ1-5, with unresolved D. The CDR3 consists of 15 residues. V lost 3 bases and J lost 3, with 12 bases in between. The germline CDR1 and CDR2 sequences are MNHEY and SMNVEV (reference sequence). The CDR3 DNA follows: TGTGCCAGCAGTTTCCGCGGAGATAACAATCAGCCCCAGCATTTT. This encodes CASSFRGDNNQPQHF.

The rearrangement links TRBV6-5 to TRBJ1-1; 9 bases fit TRBD1. The length of the CDR3 is 15 residues. Trimming cost V 6 bases and J 1 base; bases outside gene matches: 6. Germline-derived CDR1 and CDR2 are MNHEY and SVGAGI. The CDR3 loop reads CASRPQGAGNTEAFF. CDR3 DNA: TGTGCCAGCAGACCACAGGGGGCGGGGAACACTGAAGCTTTCTTT.

This chain uses TRBV7-2 with TRBJ1-1; a weak D match, TRBD1 (5 bases). CDR3 length: 13 residues. Trimming cost V 1 base and J 5 bases, with 8 bases left between them. The germline V gene has CDR1 SGHTA and CDR2 FQGNSA. The CDR3 region is CASSLGGGTEAFF. The DNA of the CDR3 is TGTGCCAGCAGCTTAGGGGGGGGAACTGAAGCTTTCTTT.

Comments on this clone: At the DNA level, this CDR3 is encoded by other sequences in the same sample as well. This chain links TRBV28 with TRBJ1-1; no reliable D call. The CDR3 totals 13 residues. Germline CDR1 reads MDHEN; CDR2 reads SYDVKM. Trimming pared 3 bases from V and 1 base from J, leaving 6 bases between. The CDR3 bases are TGTGCCAGCAGTTTCCGGGGGAACACTGAAGCTTTCTTT. Amino acid sequence: CASSFRGNTEAFF.

The V call is TRBV14, the J call TRBJ2-5; 9 nucleotides match TRBD1. This CDR3 has 15 amino acids. Germline CDR1 reads SGHDN; CDR2 reads FVKESK. V lost 3 bases to trimming and J lost 4 bases; unmatched junction nucleotides: 6. The CDR3 nucleotides read TGTGCCAGCAGCCATTTCCCGGGACAGGGAGAGACCCAGTACTTC. This sequence encodes CASSHFPGQGETQYF.

The chain couples TRBV4-3 to TRBJ1-4, with unresolved D. CDR3 size: 17 residues. The V gene's germline CDR1 is LGHNA and CDR2 YSLEER. With 0 bases removed from V and 5 bases from J, the gap between germline ends came to 16 bases. CDR3 amino acids: CASSQDYPGKINEKLFF. DNA of the CDR3: TGCGCCAGCAGCCAAGATTACCCGGGGAAAATAAATGAAAAACTGTTTTTT.

V usage is TRBV7-8 and J usage is TRBJ2-2; tentatively, D is TRBD1 (6 bases). The CDR3 loop spans 18 amino acids. Germline CDR1 reads SGHVS; CDR2 reads FQNEAQ. V was shortened by 4 bases and J by 6 bases, with 24 bases between the two germline ends. CDR3 DNA sequence: TGTGCCAGCAGCTCCCGGACAGCTATTCGACAACTCTCCGGGGAGCTGTTTTTT. Protein product: CASSSRTAIRQLSGELFF.

The chain has TRBV2 and TRBJ2-7; a weak D match, TRBD2 (5 bases). Per the germline V gene, CDR1 is SNHLY and CDR2 is FYNNEI. CDR3 length: 12 amino acids. V lost 5 bases to trimming and J lost 7 bases, with 12 bases between them. CDR3 residues: CASSTGVREQYF. CDR3 nucleotides: TGTGCCAGCAGTACCGGGGTAAGGGAGCAGTACTTC.

The chain recombines TRBV15 with TRBJ1-2, with D unresolved. The CDR3 covers 15 residues. Germline assignment: CDR1 LNHNV and CDR2 YYDKDF (reference sequence). V lost 0 bases, J lost 4 bases, and 12 bases lay in between. The chain's CDR3 is CATSRDRRVSYGYTF. The CDR3 nucleotides are TGTGCCACCAGCAGAGATCGGCGGGTTTCCTATGGCTACACCTTC.

This CDR3 reads CASSTQGGETQYF. The DNA of the CDR3 is TGTGCCAGCTCAACACAGGGAGGGGAGACCCAGTACTTC. The rearrangement links TRBV18 to TRBJ2-5; a possible D gene is TRBD2 (7 bases). CDR3 size: 13 residues. V was trimmed by 5 bases and J by 5 bases, leaving 12 bases between them. Germline assignment: CDR1 KGHSH and CDR2 LQKENI.

The chain recombines TRBV10-1 with TRBJ2-3; TRBD2 aligns across 8 bases. J lost 0 bases, V lost 3 bases, and 5 bases had no gene match. Germline values: CDR1 WNHNN, CDR2 SYGVQD (reference sequence). The CDR3 consists of 16 residues. The CDR3 DNA reads as TGCGCCAGCAGTGAAAGCGGACTAGCTAGCACAGATACGCAGTATTTT. Translation: CASSESGLASTDTQYF.

The rearrangement uses TRBV7-8 and TRBJ2-2; D perhaps matches TRBD2 (5 bases). Germline values: CDR1 SGHVS, CDR2 FQNEAQ. The CDR3 has 15 residues. V was clipped by 2 bases and J by 4 bases, with 11 bases between them. CDR3 amino acids: CASSLTLAGTGELFF. The CDR3 DNA reads TGTGCCAGCAGCTTAACTCTAGCTGGCACCGGGGAGCTGTTTTTT. Full variable domain (rest looked up from reference TRBV7-8 and TRBJ2-2): GAGVSQSPRYKVAKRGQDVALRCDPISGHVSLFWYQQALGQGPEFLTYFQNEAQLDKSGLPSDRFFAERPEGSVSTLKIQRTQQEDSAVYLCASSLTLAGTGELFFGEGSRLTVL.

In this sample, this clone turned up a few times. The chain couples TRBV6-2 or TRBV6-3 to TRBJ1-1; 8 bases are a match to TRBD1. Germline V gives CDR1 MNHEY, CDR2 SVGEGT. Unmatched junction bases numbered 1, after V lost 4 bases and J lost 0 bases. The CDR3 is 14 amino acids. The CDR3 coding sequence is TGTGCCAGCAGTTGGGGACAGGTGAACACTGAAGCTTTCTTT. Its translation is CASSWGQVNTEAFF.

This chain joins TRBV20-1 and TRBJ1-1; D may be TRBD1 (5 bases). CDR1 and CDR2 (germline): DFQATT, SNEGSKA (reference sequence). The CDR3 totals 11 residues. The CDR3 nucleotides are TGCAGCCCTCACGGGGGCACTGAAGCTTTCTTT. Amino acids: CSPHGGTEAFF.

The rearrangement joins TRBV27 to TRBJ1-6, with D maybe TRBD1 (5 bases). Germline V gene sequence: CDR1 MNHEY, CDR2 SMNVEV (reference sequence). CDR3 length equals 16 residues. The V and J ends lost 10 bases and 5 bases respectively, with 21 bases between them. The CDR3 nucleotides are TGTGCCACCGGATACGGGGAGGGGAGAGATAATTCACCCCTCCACTTT. Amino acids: CATGYGEGRDNSPLHF.

The chain links TRBV5-5 to TRBJ2-2, with TRBD1 identical over 9 bases. J gave up 2 bases and V 4 bases, and 3 bases lay outside the gene matches. The CDR3 covers 15 residues. The germline V gene has CDR1 SGHKS and CDR2 YYEKEE (reference sequence). Here the CDR3 reads CASSITGGNTGELFF. The CDR3 DNA reads TGTGCCAGCAGCATTACAGGGGGCAACACCGGGGAGCTGTTTTTT.

The chain links TRBV5-5 to TRBJ1-3; TRBD1 matches 7 bases. The CDR3 consists of 16 residues. Germline CDR1 reads SGHKS; CDR2 reads YYEKEE (reference sequence). V lost 4 bases to trimming and J lost 0 bases; unmatched junction nucleotides: 7. CDR3: CASSVADRSSGNTIYF. The DNA for the CDR3 is TGTGCCAGCAGCGTCGCGGACAGGAGCTCTGGAAACACCATATATTTT.

This sequence joins TRBV6-5 and TRBJ2-1; 8 nucleotides line up with TRBD2. V was clipped by 4 bases and J by 3 bases; unmatched bases: 5. Germline assignment: CDR1 MNHEY and CDR2 SVGAGI. The CDR3 spans 15 residues. The CDR3, as DNA: TGTGCCAGCAGTTTTAGCGGGAAAGGCTACAATGAGCAGTTCTTC. Its translation is CASSFSGKGYNEQFF.

V gene TRBV18 combines with J gene TRBJ1-6, with 7 bases fitting TRBD1. CDR1 and CDR2 (germline): KGHSH, LQKENI. The CDR3 has 14 amino acids. V lost 4 bases and J lost 5; bases outside the gene matches: 2. The CDR3 reads CASSRDRDNSPLHF. CDR3 DNA: TGTGCCAGCTCACGCGACAGGGATAATTCACCCCTCCACTTT.

The chain joins TRBV19 to TRBJ2-7, with 7 bases identical to TRBD1. Trimming at V came to 6 bases and at J to 6 bases, leaving 8 bases not matched to a gene. The CDR3 contains 13 residues. CDR1 is LNHDA and CDR2 is SQIVND in the germline V gene (reference sequence). Here the CDR3 reads CASSLIGQAEQYF. As DNA, the CDR3 is TGTGCCAGTAGCTTGATCGGACAGGCCGAGCAGTACTTC.

V gene TRBV2 combines with J gene TRBJ2-3; D is unresolved. Trimming shortened V by 8 bases and J by 1 base, and 10 bases separated the two germline ends. The CDR3 has 13 residues. The germline gives CDR1 SNHLY, CDR2 FYNNEI. CDR3 bases: TGTGCCAGCCGGGTAGGTGGCACAGATACGCAGTATTTT. Translated, it gives CASRVGGTDTQYF.

The chain carries TRBV30 and TRBJ1-1, with D uncertain. Germline V gives CDR1 GTSNPN, CDR2 SVGIG (reference sequence). V lost 2 bases, J lost 1 base, and 5 bases lay in between. The CDR3 has 12 residues. CDR3 DNA: TGTGCCTGGAGTAGCCCGAACACTGAAGCTTTCTTT. Translated: CAWSSPNTEAFF. The full variable domain, with the rest looked up from reference TRBV30 and TRBJ1-1, is SQTIHQWPATLVQPVGSPLSLECTVEGTSNPNLYWYRQAAGRGLQLLFYSVGIGQISSEVPQNLSASRPQDRQFILSSKKLLLSDSGFYLCAWSSPNTEAFFGQGTRLTVV.

The genes are TRBV19 and TRBJ2-3, with D possibly matching TRBD1 (5 bases). The germline gives CDR1 LNHDA, CDR2 SQIVND (reference sequence). V was pared by 6 bases and J by 6 bases, with 16 bases between. This CDR3 has 14 residues. DNA for the CDR3: TGTGCCAGTAGAGCCCTCGACAGTTCCGATACGCAGTATTTT. Protein: CASRALDSSDTQYF. Full variable domain (missing parts from reference TRBV19 and TRBJ2-3): DGGITQSPKYLFRKEGQNVTLSCEQNLNHDAMYWYRQDPGQGLRLIYYSQIVNDFQKGDIAEGYSVSREKKESFPLTVTSAQKNPTAFYLCASRALDSSDTQYFGPGTRLTVL.

The chain joins TRBV6-1 to TRBJ1-2; the D is unclear. The CDR3 covers 15 residues. Germline values: CDR1 MNHNS, CDR2 SASEGT. Between the trimmed V and J ends, which lost 3 bases and 7 bases, there was a span of 18 bases. CDR3 residues: CASSEVVAGLSGYTF. CDR3 DNA sequence: TGTGCCAGCAGTGAGGTAGTGGCAGGTCTCTCTGGCTACACCTTC.

This chain connects TRBV7-3 to TRBJ2-7, with D possibly being TRBD1 (6 bases). The CDR3 runs to 15 residues. Trimming cost V 0 bases and J 6 bases, with 15 bases left between them. Germline V gene lookup returns CDR1 SGHTA and CDR2 FQGTGA. CDR3: CASSLTAAGVLEQYF. CDR3 coding DNA: TGTGCCAGCAGCTTAACGGCCGCAGGGGTACTCGAGCAGTACTTC.

This chain links TRBV11-2 with TRBJ1-4, with 9 bases fitting TRBD1. Germline V gene lookup returns CDR1 SGHAT and CDR2 FQNNGV. The CDR3 runs 15 residues. The ends lost 6 bases at V and 8 bases at J; junction bases unmatched: 10. The CDR3 sequence: CASSYTGTGMEKLFF. The DNA for the CDR3 is TGTGCCAGCAGTTATACCGGGACAGGGATGGAAAAACTGTTTTTT.

The V call is TRBV7-4, the J call TRBJ2-2; 8 bases align to TRBD2. This CDR3 comprises 19 residues. CDR1 SGHVT and CDR2 SQSDAQ come from the germline V gene. With 3 bases clipped from V and 0 bases from J, the junction kept 12 bases outside the gene matches. CDR3 residues: CASSFQGIYGRANTGELFF. As DNA, the CDR3 is TGTGCCAGCAGCTTTCAGGGGATATACGGGAGGGCGAACACCGGGGAGCTGTTTTTT.

The genes are TRBV28 and TRBJ1-2, with 8 positions matching TRBD1. J was trimmed by 5 bases and V by 3 bases; bases with no gene match: 8. This CDR3 has 15 residues. Germline V lookup: CDR1 MDHEN, CDR2 SYDVKM. The DNA for the CDR3 is TGTGCCAGCAGTTTTATCCAGGGGGCGAGGTATGGCTACACCTTC. Protein product: CASSFIQGARYGYTF.